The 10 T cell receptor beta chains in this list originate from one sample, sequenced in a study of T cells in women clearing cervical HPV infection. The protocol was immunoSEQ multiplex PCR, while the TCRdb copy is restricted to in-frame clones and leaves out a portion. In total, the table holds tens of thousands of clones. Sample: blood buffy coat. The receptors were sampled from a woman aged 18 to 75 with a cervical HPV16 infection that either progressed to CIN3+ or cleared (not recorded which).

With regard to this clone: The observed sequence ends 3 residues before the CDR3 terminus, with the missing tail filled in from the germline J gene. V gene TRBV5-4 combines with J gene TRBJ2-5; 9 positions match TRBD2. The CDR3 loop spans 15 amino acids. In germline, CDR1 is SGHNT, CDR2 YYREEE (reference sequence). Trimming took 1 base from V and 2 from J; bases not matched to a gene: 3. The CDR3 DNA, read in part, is TGTGCCAGCAGCTTGCAGCGGGGGGTACAAGAGACC. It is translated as CASSLQRGVQET. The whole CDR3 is CASSLQRGVQETQYF.

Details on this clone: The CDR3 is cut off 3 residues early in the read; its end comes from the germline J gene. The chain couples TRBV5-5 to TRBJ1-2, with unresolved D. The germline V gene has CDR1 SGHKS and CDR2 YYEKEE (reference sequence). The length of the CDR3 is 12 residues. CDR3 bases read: TGTGCCAGCAGCTTGGGACACCTCGGC. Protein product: CASSLGHLG. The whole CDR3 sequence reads CASSLGHLGYTF.

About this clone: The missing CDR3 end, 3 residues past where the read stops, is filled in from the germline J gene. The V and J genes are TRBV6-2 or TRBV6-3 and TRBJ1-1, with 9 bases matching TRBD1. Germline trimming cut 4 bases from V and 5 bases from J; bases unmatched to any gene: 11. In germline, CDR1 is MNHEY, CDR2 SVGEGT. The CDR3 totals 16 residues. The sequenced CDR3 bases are TGTGCCAGCAGTTTGAAACAGGGGGCGGCGAAGACTGAA. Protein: CASSLKQGAAKTE. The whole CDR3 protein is CASSLKQGAAKTEAFF.

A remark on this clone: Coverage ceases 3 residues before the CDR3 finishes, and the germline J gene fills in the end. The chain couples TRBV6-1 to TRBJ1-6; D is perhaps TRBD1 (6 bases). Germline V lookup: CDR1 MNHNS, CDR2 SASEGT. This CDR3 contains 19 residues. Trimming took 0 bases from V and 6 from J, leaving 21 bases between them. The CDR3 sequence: CASSEAVGGQGIVNSPLHF. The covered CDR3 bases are TGTGCCAGCAGTGAAGCGGTGGGGGGGCAGGGTATCGTTAATTCACCC.

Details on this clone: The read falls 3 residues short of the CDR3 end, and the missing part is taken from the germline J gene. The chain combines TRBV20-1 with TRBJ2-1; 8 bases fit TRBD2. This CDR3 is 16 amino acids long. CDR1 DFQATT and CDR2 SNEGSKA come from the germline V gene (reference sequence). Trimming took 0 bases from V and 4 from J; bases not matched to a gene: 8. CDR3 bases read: TGCAGTGCTAGAGATGGGAGCGGGAGTTCGTACAATGAG. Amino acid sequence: CSARDGSGSSYNE. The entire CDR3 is CSARDGSGSSYNEQFF.

The covered CDR3 bases are TGTGCCAGCAGTTTAGCGGGAGGGCCTGGCGAG. Its protein product is CASSLAGGPGE. The full CDR3 sequence reads CASSLAGGPGEQYF. The genes are TRBV6-2 or TRBV6-3 and TRBJ2-7, with 11 positions matching TRBD2. The read terminates 3 residues before the CDR3 end, so the remaining end is supplied by the germline J gene. Germline V gene data show CDR1 as MNHEY and CDR2 as SVGEGT. This CDR3 region has 14 residues. V was clipped by 4 bases and J by 6 bases; unmatched bases: 5.

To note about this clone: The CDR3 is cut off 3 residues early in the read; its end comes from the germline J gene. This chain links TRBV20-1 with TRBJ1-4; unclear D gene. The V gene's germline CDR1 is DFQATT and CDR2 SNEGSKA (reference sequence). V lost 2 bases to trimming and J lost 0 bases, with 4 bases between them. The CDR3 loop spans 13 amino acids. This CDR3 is CSARQATNEKLFF. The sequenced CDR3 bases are TGCAGTGCTAGACAGGCAACTAATGAAAAA.

CDR3 protein: CASSFRGGSYEQYF. The part of the CDR3 DNA that was read is TGTGCCAGCAGCTTTCGCGGGGGGTCCTACGAG. J is TRBJ2-7 and V is TRBV11-2; 8 bases agree with TRBD2. Read coverage stops 3 residues before the CDR3 terminus; the germline J gene supplies the remainder. This CDR3 region has 14 residues. V lost 3 bases, J lost 1 base, and 2 bases stayed unmatched. Germline V gene lookup returns CDR1 SGHAT and CDR2 FQNNGV.

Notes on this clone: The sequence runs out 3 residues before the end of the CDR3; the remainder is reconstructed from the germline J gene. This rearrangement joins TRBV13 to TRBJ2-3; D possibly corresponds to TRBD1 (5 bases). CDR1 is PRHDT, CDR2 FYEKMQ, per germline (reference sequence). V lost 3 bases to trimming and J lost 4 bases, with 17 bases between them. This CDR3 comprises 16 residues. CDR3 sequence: CASSLWGPQRADTQYF. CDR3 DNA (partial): TGTGCCAGCAGCTTGTGGGGCCCCCAGCGCGCAGATACG. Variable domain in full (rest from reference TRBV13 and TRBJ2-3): AAGVIQSPRHLIKEKRETATLKCYPIPRHDTVYWYQQGPGQDPQFLISFYEKMQSDKGSIPDRFSAQQFSDYHSELNMSSLELGDSALYFCASSLWGPQRADTQYFGPGTRLTVL.

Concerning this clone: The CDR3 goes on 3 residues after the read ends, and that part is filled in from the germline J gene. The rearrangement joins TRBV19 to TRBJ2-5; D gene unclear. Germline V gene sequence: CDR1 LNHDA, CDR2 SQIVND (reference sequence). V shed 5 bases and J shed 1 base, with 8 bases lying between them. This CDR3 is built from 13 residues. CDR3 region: CASSPLVQETQYF. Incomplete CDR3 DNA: TGTGCCAGTAGTCCTCTAGTCCAAGAGACC.